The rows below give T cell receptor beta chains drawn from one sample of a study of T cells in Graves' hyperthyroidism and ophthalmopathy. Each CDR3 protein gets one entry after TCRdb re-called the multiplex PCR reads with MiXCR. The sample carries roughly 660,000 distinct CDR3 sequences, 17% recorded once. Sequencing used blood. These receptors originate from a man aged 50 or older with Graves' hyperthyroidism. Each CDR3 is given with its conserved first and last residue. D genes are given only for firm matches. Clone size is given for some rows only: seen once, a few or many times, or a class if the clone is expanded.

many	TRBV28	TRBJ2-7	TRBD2	CASSLRLAGVPSYEQYF	TGTGCCAGCAGTTTAAGACTAGCGGGAGTCCCGTCCTACGAGCAGTACTTC
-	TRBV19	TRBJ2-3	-	CASSLSPGTTSTDTQYF	TGTGCCAGTAGTCTGAGTCCCGGGACAACTAGCACAGATACGCAGTATTTT
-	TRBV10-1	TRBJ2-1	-	CASSESSILSGEQFF	TGCGCCAGCAGTGAGTCGAGTATTCTAAGTGGTGAGCAGTTCTTC
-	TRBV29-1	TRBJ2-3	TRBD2	CSVAGGGHQEYTDTQYF	TGCAGCGTTGCGGGAGGGGGTCACCAGGAGTACACAGATACGCAGTATTTT
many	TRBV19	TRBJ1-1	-	CASSIYREETEAFF	TGTGCCAGTAGTATATACAGGGAGGAAACTGAAGCTTTCTTT
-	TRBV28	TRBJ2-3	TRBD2	CASSFTASGKHKPYTDTQYF	TGTGCCAGCAGTTTTACGGCTAGCGGAAAACACAAACCGTACACAGATACGCAGTATTTT
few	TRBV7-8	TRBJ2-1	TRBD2	CASSSAGGPREQFF	TGTGCCAGCAGCTCAGCGGGAGGGCCGCGGGAGCAGTTCTTC
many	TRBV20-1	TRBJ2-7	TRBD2	CSAGTSGRYEQYF	TGCAGTGCCGGGACTAGCGGGAGGTACGAGCAGTACTTC
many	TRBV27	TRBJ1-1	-	CASTPKGNTEAFF	TGTGCCAGCACTCCGAAGGGGAACACTGAAGCTTTCTTT
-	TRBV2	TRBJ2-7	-	CASSLIDGYSYEQYF	TGTGCCAGCAGTTTAATTGACGGATACTCCTACGAGCAGTACTTC
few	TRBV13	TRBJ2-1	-	CASSLGLSGEQFF	TGTGCCAGCAGCTTAGGCCTCTCCGGTGAGCAGTTCTTC
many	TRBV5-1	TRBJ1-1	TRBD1	CASSLATGQGTQAFF	TGCGCCAGCAGCTTGGCTACGGGACAGGGGACCCAAGCTTTCTTT
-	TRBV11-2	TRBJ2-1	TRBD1	CASSPSPGGSYNEQFF	TGTGCCAGCAGCCCGAGCCCAGGGGGCTCCTACAATGAGCAGTTCTTC
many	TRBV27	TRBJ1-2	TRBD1	CASSNRGTYGYTF	TGTGCCAGCAGTAACAGGGGGACCTATGGCTACACCTTC
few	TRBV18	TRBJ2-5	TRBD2	CASFRLAGVEETQYF	TGTGCCAGCTTCCGACTAGCGGGAGTAGAAGAGACCCAGTACTTC
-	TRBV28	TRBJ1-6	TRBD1	CASSLGQGAINSPLHF	TGTGCCAGCAGTCTCGGACAGGGGGCCATTAATTCACCCCTCCACTTT
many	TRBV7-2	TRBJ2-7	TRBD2	CASSLYHYAGSYLWTSGYEQYF	TGTGCCAGCAGCTTATATCACTACGCAGGGTCGTACCTTTGGACTAGCGGGTACGAGCAGTACTTC
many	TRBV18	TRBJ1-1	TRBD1	CASSPLQGEGTEAFF	TGTGCCAGCTCACCACTCCAGGGGGAGGGCACTGAAGCTTTCTTT
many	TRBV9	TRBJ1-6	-	CASSPLGLSPLHF	TGTGCCAGCAGCCCCTTGGGCCTTTCACCCCTCCACTTT
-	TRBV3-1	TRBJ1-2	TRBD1	CASSPPGQGNYGYTF	TGTGCCAGCAGCCCCCCGGGACAGGGGAACTATGGCTACACCTTC
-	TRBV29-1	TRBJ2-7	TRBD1	CSGGTGFSYEQYF	TGCAGCGGCGGGACAGGGTTTTCCTACGAGCAGTACTTC
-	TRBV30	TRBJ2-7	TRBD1	CAWSPGTGSADEQYF	TGTGCCTGGAGTCCCGGGACAGGGTCCGCTGACGAGCAGTACTTC
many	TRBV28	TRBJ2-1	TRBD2	CASRTSGRHEQFF	TGTGCCAGCAGAACTAGCGGGAGGCATGAGCAGTTCTTC
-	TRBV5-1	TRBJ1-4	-	CASSIRDNRATNEKLFF	TGCGCCAGCAGCATAAGGGACAACCGTGCAACTAATGAAAAACTGTTTTTT
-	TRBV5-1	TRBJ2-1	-	CASSLLQGSANKLYNEQFF	TGCGCCAGCAGCTTGCTCCAGGGCTCCGCGAACAAGTTATACAATGAGCAGTTCTTC
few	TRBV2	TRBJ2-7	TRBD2	CASSEITSETFYEQYF	TGTGCCAGCAGTGAGATCACTAGCGAGACATTCTACGAGCAGTACTTC
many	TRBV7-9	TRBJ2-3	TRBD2	CASSPPLAGLGTDTQYF	TGTGCCAGCAGCCCACCACTAGCGGGTCTCGGCACAGATACGCAGTATTTT
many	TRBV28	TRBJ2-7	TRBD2	CASRAPSGRGYEQYF	TGTGCCAGCAGAGCACCTAGCGGGAGAGGCTACGAGCAGTACTTC